A selection of T cell receptor beta chains follows, all from one sample in a study of T cell responses to AZD1222 COVID-19 vaccine. Method: immunoSEQ multiplex PCR; TCRdb's copy keeps in-frame clones and lacks some. The repertoire holds about 200,000 clones, with roughly 92% as singletons. The source was peripheral blood, collected 28 days after the second AZD1222 dose. The receptors stem from an adult who received the AZD1222 COVID-19 vaccine. The CDR3 runs from the conserved cysteine through the conserved F or W. The D gene is left open where the match is weak. The listing skips clone size in some rows; elsewhere it reads once, few, many or a size class.

d_gene | abundance | j_gene | v_gene | CDR3aa | CDR3nt
TRBD1 | NA | TRBJ1-2 | TRBV11-2 | CASSISRQGPYGYTF | TGTGCCAGCAGCATATCCAGACAGGGTCCGTATGGCTACACCTTC
NA | NA | TRBJ1-2 | TRBV11-2 | CASSFLGAGVPYGYTF | TGTGCCAGCAGCTTTCTCGGCGCAGGGGTGCCCTATGGCTACACCTTC
NA | NA | TRBJ1-5 | TRBV28 | CASSLGGGSQPQHF | TGTGCCAGCAGCTTGGGGGGAGGGAGTCAGCCCCAGCATTTT
TRBD2 | NA | TRBJ2-3 | TRBV9 | CASRGTSLSTDTQYF | TGTGCCAGCAGAGGGACTAGCCTAAGCACAGATACGCAGTATTTT
NA | NA | TRBJ2-3 | TRBV1 | CTSSQETGTDTQYF | TGCACCAGCAGCCAGGAGACTGGCACAGATACGCAGTATTTT
NA | NA | TRBJ1-1 | TRBV24-1 | CATSGGTEAFF | TGTGCCACCAGTGGGGGTACGGAAGCTTTCTTT
NA | NA | TRBJ2-7 | TRBV5-1 | CASSLAFGTSAYEQYF | TGCGCCAGCAGCTTGGCTTTTGGGACGAGCGCCTACGAGCAGTACTTC
NA | NA | TRBJ1-2 | TRBV6-6 | CASSHAAGTDYGYTF | TGTGCCAGCAGTCATGCTGCCGGGACGGACTATGGCTACACCTTC
NA | NA | TRBJ1-3 | TRBV3-1/TRBV3-2 | CASSPTGLSGNTIYF | TGTGCCAGCAGCCCTACAGGGCTAAGTGGAAACACCATATATTTT
NA | NA | TRBJ2-2 | TRBV7-8 | CASSLALRNTGELFF | TGTGCCAGCAGCTTAGCTCTCCGGAACACCGGGGAGCTGTTTTTT
NA | NA | TRBJ1-2 | TRBV6-1 | CASSENPSGYGYTF | TGTGCCAGCAGTGAAAACCCCAGTGGCTATGGCTACACCTTC
NA | NA | TRBJ2-7 | TRBV21-1 | CASTPGQAGEQYF | TGTGCCAGTACACCAGGACAGGCCGGGGAGCAGTACTTC
NA | NA | TRBJ2-1 | TRBV10-3 | CAISGAGSDNEQFF | TGTGCCATCAGTGGGGCCGGGAGTGACAATGAGCAGTTCTTC
NA | NA | TRBJ1-2 | TRBV18 | CASSTGRGVYGYTF | TGTGCCAGCTCTACCGGACGGGGGGTTTATGGCTACACCTTC
TRBD2 | NA | TRBJ2-1 | TRBV27 | CASSLSGGGTNNEQFF | TGTGCCAGCAGTTTATCTGGCGGGGGGACCAACAATGAGCAGTTCTTC
TRBD2 | NA | TRBJ2-3 | TRBV4-1 | CASSQDRLAGAVTRGTQYF | TGCGCCAGCAGCCAAGATCGACTAGCGGGGGCCGTTACCAGGGGTACGCAGTATTTT
NA | once | TRBJ2-1 | TRBV5-1 | CASSFSDLRRNEQFF | TGCGCCAGCAGCTTCTCCGATCTCCGCAGGAATGAGCAGTTCTTC